The rows below give T cell receptor beta chains drawn from one sample of a study of beta chain features in type 1 diabetes. Produced via immunoSEQ multiplex PCR; TCRdb's table is partial and in-frame only. The repertoire includes 600,000 to 750,000 clones, under 15% of them detected once, and approximately 0.11% sits in the top ten. Sequencing was performed on naive CD4+ T cells from blood. These receptors were collected from a man aged 25 to 45 with type 1 diabetes. Each CDR3 is given with its conserved first and last residue. The order of the fields is D gene, CDR3 length, V gene, clone size, J gene, CDR3 DNA, CDR3 protein. A D gene is named only where the DNA matches it firmly. Only part of the rows carry a size: once, few, many, or a class if the clone is expanded.

D gene: -
CDR3 length: 15
V gene: TRBV6-1
clone size: -
J gene: TRBJ2-5
CDR3 DNA: TGTGCCAGCAGTGCAACTCCGGGGTACCAAGAGACCCAGTACTTC
CDR3 protein: CASSATPGYQETQYF

D gene: -
CDR3 length: 15
V gene: TRBV9
clone size: few
J gene: TRBJ2-7
CDR3 DNA: TGTGCCAGCAGCTCGCGCTCGGGGACGGCCTACGAGCAGTACTTC
CDR3 protein: CASSSRSGTAYEQYF

D gene: -
CDR3 length: 13
V gene: TRBV11-3
clone size: few
J gene: TRBJ2-7
CDR3 DNA: TGTGCCAGCCAGCTTACTATCTACTACGAGCAGTACTTC
CDR3 protein: CASQLTIYYEQYF

D gene: TRBD1
CDR3 length: 13
V gene: TRBV9
clone size: -
J gene: TRBJ1-2
CDR3 DNA: TGTGCCAGCAGCGCAGGGGGCGTCTATGGCTACACCTTC
CDR3 protein: CASSAGGVYGYTF

D gene: -
CDR3 length: 14
V gene: TRBV29-1
clone size: -
J gene: TRBJ1-1
CDR3 DNA: TGCAGCGTCGTTCGGACGGCCATGAACACTGAAGCTTTCTTT
CDR3 protein: CSVVRTAMNTEAFF

D gene: -
CDR3 length: 12
V gene: TRBV6-1
clone size: -
J gene: TRBJ1-2
CDR3 DNA: TGTGCCAGCAGATACATATACTATGGCTACACCTTC
CDR3 protein: CASRYIYYGYTF

D gene: TRBD1
CDR3 length: 14
V gene: TRBV7-9
clone size: few
J gene: TRBJ2-7
CDR3 DNA: TGTGCCAGCAGCGTAGACAGGGGGCGCGGGGAGCAGTACTTC
CDR3 protein: CASSVDRGRGEQYF

D gene: TRBD2
CDR3 length: 17
V gene: TRBV5-1
clone size: -
J gene: TRBJ2-3
CDR3 DNA: TGCGCCAGCAGCGCTTCTGCCCTGGGACTAGCGTCAGATACGCAGTATTTT
CDR3 protein: CASSASALGLASDTQYF

D gene: -
CDR3 length: 17
V gene: TRBV7-9
clone size: few
J gene: TRBJ1-2
CDR3 DNA: TGTGCCAGCAGCGCATACCCTCGGAGGGGACGGGACTATGGCTACACCTTC
CDR3 protein: CASSAYPRRGRDYGYTF

D gene: TRBD1
CDR3 length: 16
V gene: TRBV30
clone size: few
J gene: TRBJ2-2
CDR3 DNA: TGTGCCTGGAGACCAAGATCTCTACAGGGGACCGGGGAGCTGTTTTTT
CDR3 protein: CAWRPRSLQGTGELFF

D gene: -
CDR3 length: 12
V gene: TRBV29-1
clone size: -
J gene: TRBJ1-5
CDR3 DNA: TGCAGCGTTGGATATAGCAATCAGCCCCAGCATTTT
CDR3 protein: CSVGYSNQPQHF

D gene: TRBD1
CDR3 length: 16
V gene: TRBV5-1
clone size: few
J gene: TRBJ2-7
CDR3 DNA: TGCGCCAGCAGCTTGGCGGGACAGGCCAACTCCTACGAGCAGTACTTC
CDR3 protein: CASSLAGQANSYEQYF

D gene: -
CDR3 length: 12
V gene: TRBV2
clone size: -
J gene: TRBJ2-5
CDR3 DNA: TGTGCCAGCAGTGGGAGCCAAGAGACCCAGTACTTC
CDR3 protein: CASSGSQETQYF

D gene: -
CDR3 length: 13
V gene: TRBV6-1
clone size: -
J gene: TRBJ2-2
CDR3 DNA: TGTGCCAGCAGAGGGGCCAACACCGGGGAGCTGTTTTTT
CDR3 protein: CASRGANTGELFF

D gene: -
CDR3 length: 13
V gene: TRBV5-4
clone size: few
J gene: TRBJ1-2
CDR3 DNA: TGTGCCAGCAGCCCCCAGGGTCCCTATGGCTACACCTTC
CDR3 protein: CASSPQGPYGYTF

D gene: -
CDR3 length: 12
V gene: TRBV7-6
clone size: few
J gene: TRBJ2-2
CDR3 DNA: TGTGCCAGCAGCCCATACACCGGGGAGCTGTTTTTT
CDR3 protein: CASSPYTGELFF

D gene: -
CDR3 length: 16
V gene: TRBV7-9
clone size: -
J gene: TRBJ2-5
CDR3 DNA: TGTGCCAGCAGCACCTCAGGCTTCCCGATCGGAGAGACCCAGTACTTC
CDR3 protein: CASSTSGFPIGETQYF

D gene: -
CDR3 length: 13
V gene: TRBV29-1
clone size: few
J gene: TRBJ2-1
CDR3 DNA: TGCAGCGTTTCCCCCGGGACGATCAATGAGCAGTTCTTC
CDR3 protein: CSVSPGTINEQFF

D gene: -
CDR3 length: 13
V gene: TRBV5-8
clone size: -
J gene: TRBJ2-4
CDR3 DNA: TGTGCCACCTTGCGGGGAACCAAAAACATTCAGTACTTC
CDR3 protein: CATLRGTKNIQYF

D gene: -
CDR3 length: 12
V gene: TRBV11-3
clone size: -
J gene: TRBJ1-6
CDR3 DNA: TGTGCCAGCAGCTTAGGGGAATCACCCCTCCACTTT
CDR3 protein: CASSLGESPLHF

D gene: TRBD1
CDR3 length: 15
V gene: TRBV4-1
clone size: -
J gene: TRBJ2-5
CDR3 DNA: TGCGCCAGCAGCCAAGGGGACAGGGATTTGGAGACCCAGTACTTC
CDR3 protein: CASSQGDRDLETQYF

D gene: TRBD1
CDR3 length: 15
V gene: TRBV18
clone size: few
J gene: TRBJ2-4
CDR3 DNA: TGTGCCAGCTCACCTTCGACAGGGAACCAAAACATTCAGTACTTC
CDR3 protein: CASSPSTGNQNIQYF